The text below deals with one T cell receptor (beta chain). The germline V gene encodes CDR1 SEHNR and CDR2 FQNEAQ (reference sequence). CDR3 length equals 13 residues. V was cut by 5 bases and J by 3 bases, with 8 bases left in between. The data were taken from a study of blood T cell repertoires in COVID-19. In the study overall: COVID-19 samples from acute and convalescent phases originated in the United States, Italy and Spain.

The assay was immunoSEQ multiplex PCR, and TCRdb's table has in-frame clones only and misses some. The sample lists hundreds of thousands of clones, more than 65% occurring once. Sequencing input: peripheral blood. J is TRBJ1-5 and V is TRBV7-9, with no clear D. The receptor's source is a woman of 80 years or more with acute or convalescent COVID-19. This chain's CDR3 is CASSPSSNQPQHF. The DNA for the CDR3 is TGTGCCAGCAGCCCTTCGTCCAATCAGCCCCAGCATTTT.